These 15 T cell receptor beta chains share one sample of origin, sequenced in a study of blood T cell repertoires in COVID-19. Clones were sequenced by immunoSEQ multiplex PCR, and TCRdb holds only the in-frame ones, with some missing. The sample carries 150,000 to 200,000 clones, roughly 90% recorded once. Sequenced material: PBMCs or T cells enriched from blood (not recorded which). These receptors came from a woman between 50 and 59 years old who had recovered from COVID-19.

This CDR3 reads CATRRARGIHEQYF. DNA for the CDR3: TGTGCCACCAGGCGGGCCAGGGGTATCCACGAGCAGTACTTC. This chain uses TRBV24-1 with TRBJ2-7, with D perhaps TRBD1 (6 bases). The CDR3 is made up of 14 amino acids. Germline V gene sequence: CDR1 KGHDR, CDR2 SFDVKD. The ends were cut back, 7 bases at V and 5 bases at J, with 17 bases in the middle.

The CDR3 protein is CASSTLNRGEAFF. CDR3 coding DNA: TGTGCCAGCAGTACCTTAAACCGGGGTGAAGCTTTCTTT. J is TRBJ1-1 and V is TRBV27; no clear D gene. The V gene lost 5 bases and the J gene lost 7 bases, with 14 bases spanning the gap. From germline, CDR1 is MNHEY and CDR2 SMNVEV (reference sequence). The CDR3 is 13 amino acids.

The chain uses TRBV19 and TRBJ2-1; TRBD2 matches 9 bases. The germline gives CDR1 LNHDA, CDR2 SQIVND (reference sequence). The CDR3 length is 15 residues. Unmatched junction bases numbered 13, after V lost 7 bases and J lost 9 bases. The CDR3 region is CASTSQGRGGSEQFF. The CDR3 DNA sequence: TGTGCCAGTACCTCCCAGGGGCGGGGGGGCAGTGAGCAGTTCTTC.

Written as DNA, the CDR3 is TGCGCCAGCAGCCAGCTCCAGGGGGGCGTACATGAGCAGTTCTTC. This encodes CASSQLQGGVHEQFF. The chain uses TRBV4-1 and TRBJ2-1; the D gene is possibly TRBD1 (7 bases). The CDR3 contains 15 residues. With 3 bases removed from V and 8 bases from J, the gap between germline ends came to 17 bases. Looked up from germline, CDR1 is MGHRA and CDR2 is YSYEKL.

The V and J genes are TRBV3-1 (or the pseudogene TRBV3-2) and TRBJ2-4, with D possibly being TRBD1 (6 bases). Germline V gene lookup returns CDR1 LGHDT and CDR2 YNNKEL (reference sequence). The V and J ends lost 1 base and 2 bases respectively, with 18 bases between them. This CDR3 region has 18 residues. The CDR3 bases are TGTGCCAGCAGCCAAGTGGGGCCAGGGGAAGGAACCAAAAACATTCAGTACTTC. Protein sequence: CASSQVGPGEGTKNIQYF.

The chain couples TRBV27 to TRBJ2-2; 7 positions match TRBD1. Germline V gene lookup returns CDR1 MNHEY and CDR2 SMNVEV (reference sequence). This CDR3 region has 15 residues. Unmatched junction bases numbered 4, after V lost 0 bases and J lost 6 bases. CDR3 coding DNA: TGTGCCAGCAGTTTATCGGCCCAGGGGGCCGGGGAGCTGTTTTTT. This gives the protein CASSLSAQGAGELFF.

This rearrangement joins TRBV23-1 to TRBJ2-7, with D tentatively TRBD1 (6 bases). TRBV23-1 is known as an ORF, though its function is uncertain. Trimming cost V 3 bases and J 5 bases, with 26 bases left between them. CDR3 length: 18 residues. The CDR3 sequence: CASSHSLPGTPKGHEQYF. As DNA, the CDR3 is TGCGCCAGCAGTCACTCACTTCCCGGGACACCGAAGGGTCACGAGCAGTACTTC.

The rearrangement uses TRBV19 and TRBJ2-7; D might be TRBD1 (5 bases). The CDR3 extends over 14 amino acids. V lost 2 bases to trimming and J lost 4 bases, with 12 bases between them. Germline V gene lookup returns CDR1 LNHDA and CDR2 SQIVND (reference sequence). CDR3 in DNA: TGTGCCAGTAGTATAAGGGGTATGGGGTACGAGCAGTACTTC. Amino acids: CASSIRGMGYEQYF.

This rearrangement joins TRBV30 to TRBJ1-3; D gene unclear. This CDR3 region has 12 residues. CDR1 and CDR2 from the germline V gene are GTSNPN and SVGIG (reference sequence). Trimming took off 1 base at V and 4 bases at J, with 5 bases between the two ends. The CDR3 sequence: CAWSALGNTIYF. The CDR3 nucleotides read TGTGCCTGGAGTGCCCTCGGAAACACCATATATTTT.

In DNA form, the CDR3 reads TGTGCCAGTAGTAATCCCCCCGGGATATCTGAAGCTTTCTTT. This codes for CASSNPPGISEAFF. The chain has TRBV19 and TRBJ1-1; D is uncertain. Trimming cost V 4 bases and J 6 bases, with 15 bases left between them. Per germline, CDR1 LNHDA and CDR2 SQIVND (reference sequence). CDR3 length: 14 amino acids.

This chain uses TRBV7-3 with TRBJ2-1; D unclear. V lost 11 bases, J lost 6 bases, and 11 bases lay in between. The CDR3 runs 11 residues. The germline CDR1 and CDR2 sequences are SGHTA and FQGTGA. The chain's CDR3 is CASSMSNEQFF. DNA for the CDR3: TGTGCCTCGTCTATGAGCAATGAGCAGTTCTTC.

The gene calls are TRBV7-2 and TRBJ2-7; TRBD2 is a possible D gene (5 bases). Germline V gene sequence: CDR1 SGHTA, CDR2 FQGNSA. Trimming cost V 5 bases and J 7 bases, with 12 bases left between them. The CDR3 consists of 12 residues. For the CDR3, the DNA is TGTGCCAGCAGCCCCCCAGCGGAAGAGCAGTACTTC. It codes for CASSPPAEEQYF.

The sample holds one count of this clone. The CDR3 sequence is CATSAGTGSNQPQHF. Written as DNA, the CDR3 is TGTGCCACCAGCGCCGGGACAGGCAGCAATCAGCCCCAGCATTTT. The gene calls are TRBV24-1 and TRBJ1-5, with 8 bases that match TRBD1. This CDR3 is built from 15 residues. From germline, CDR1 is KGHDR and CDR2 SFDVKD. V lost 7 bases and J lost 1; bases outside the gene matches: 5.

This rearrangement joins TRBV19 to TRBJ2-7; no definite D call. The CDR3 length is 14 residues. V was cut by 3 bases and J by 0 bases, with 9 bases left in between. Germline V lookup: CDR1 LNHDA, CDR2 SQIVND (reference sequence). CDR3 sequence reads: CASSIRQASYEQYF. The CDR3 DNA reads TGTGCCAGTAGTATTAGGCAGGCCTCCTACGAGCAGTACTTC.

The rearrangement uses TRBV7-4 and TRBJ1-3; D is ambiguous. V was shortened by 4 bases and J by 7 bases, with 23 bases between the two germline ends. Germline CDR1 is SGHVT and CDR2 is SQSDAQ. The CDR3 consists of 17 residues. The CDR3 reads CASSSHVGGRGWNTIYF. The CDR3 DNA reads TGTGCCAGCAGCTCCCATGTAGGAGGGCGCGGGTGGAACACCATATATTTT.